This is a list of T cell receptor beta chains from one sample in a study of T cells in Graves' hyperthyroidism and ophthalmopathy. From the multiplex PCR reads, TCRdb called clonotypes with MiXCR, one entry per CDR3 protein. Of about 300,000 distinct CDR3 sequences in the sample, roughly 19% were seen once. Sequenced sample: blood. Receptor source: a man aged 50-60 years with Graves' ophthalmopathy. The CDR3 runs from the conserved cysteine through the conserved F or W. Clone size appears in some rows only: once, few, many, or a class for an expanded clone.

v_gene: TRBV6-2/TRBV6-3; abundance: few; len: 18; j_gene: TRBJ1-4; CDR3aa: CASSPGGRLGGANEKLFF
v_gene: TRBV28; abundance: NA; len: 14; j_gene: TRBJ1-2; CDR3aa: CASSLKVLPNGYTF
v_gene: TRBV20-1; abundance: few; len: 15; j_gene: TRBJ2-1; CDR3aa: CSARSLAGDRDEQFF
v_gene: TRBV28; abundance: many; len: 14; j_gene: TRBJ2-1; CDR3aa: CASSAGDPYNEQFF
v_gene: TRBV27; abundance: many; len: 16; j_gene: TRBJ2-3; CDR3aa: CASMRDRGRSGDTQYF
v_gene: TRBV11-2; abundance: many; len: 14; j_gene: TRBJ2-3; CDR3aa: CASSFPHGADTQYF
v_gene: TRBV7-9; abundance: NA; len: 15; j_gene: TRBJ1-5; CDR3aa: CASSHSGGVGQPQHF
v_gene: TRBV5-4; abundance: NA; len: 14; j_gene: TRBJ1-4; CDR3aa: CASSLGGGTEKLFF
v_gene: TRBV7-2; abundance: many; len: 15; j_gene: TRBJ2-1; CDR3aa: CASSLSRGSYNEQFF
v_gene: TRBV9; abundance: few; len: 15; j_gene: TRBJ2-1; CDR3aa: CASSVEADPYNEQFF
v_gene: TRBV24-1; abundance: many; len: 14; j_gene: TRBJ2-2; CDR3aa: CATRPGGNTGELFF
v_gene: TRBV7-9; abundance: NA; len: 15; j_gene: TRBJ2-1; CDR3aa: CASSLGAAGDNEQFF
v_gene: TRBV4-1; abundance: many; len: 17; j_gene: TRBJ2-2; CDR3aa: CASSPRQGLIRGGELFF
v_gene: TRBV6-1; abundance: many; len: 14; j_gene: TRBJ2-1; CDR3aa: CASSAGREYNEQFF
v_gene: TRBV29-1; abundance: many; len: 14; j_gene: TRBJ2-1; CDR3aa: CSVSARTGGYEQFF
v_gene: TRBV28; abundance: NA; len: 13; j_gene: TRBJ1-1; CDR3aa: CASSLDGHAEAFF
v_gene: TRBV7-3; abundance: few; len: 13; j_gene: TRBJ2-2; CDR3aa: CASSHKIPGELFF
v_gene: TRBV19; abundance: NA; len: 16; j_gene: TRBJ2-7; CDR3aa: CASSNNPGGGTYEQYF
v_gene: TRBV4-2; abundance: many; len: 15; j_gene: TRBJ2-5; CDR3aa: CASSQDRGERETQYF
v_gene: TRBV15; abundance: many; len: 15; j_gene: TRBJ2-6; CDR3aa: CATSRHDAGANVLTF
v_gene: TRBV5-1; abundance: NA; len: 19; j_gene: TRBJ2-2; CDR3aa: CASSPRDRGPAFNTGELFF
v_gene: TRBV5-1; abundance: NA; len: 19; j_gene: TRBJ2-7; CDR3aa: CASSLAVRTEGSNSYEQYF
v_gene: TRBV14; abundance: few; len: 19; j_gene: TRBJ2-2; CDR3aa: CASSQEVRLAPSSTGELFF
v_gene: TRBV29-1; abundance: NA; len: 14; j_gene: TRBJ2-2; CDR3aa: CSVTWGGGTGELFF
v_gene: TRBV5-1; abundance: few; len: 16; j_gene: TRBJ1-2; CDR3aa: CASSLNPGRGNYGYTF
v_gene: TRBV10-1; abundance: few; len: 16; j_gene: TRBJ2-1; CDR3aa: CASSEAGLAPRSEQFF
v_gene: TRBV6-1; abundance: many; len: 16; j_gene: TRBJ2-7; CDR3aa: CASSIRETDPVLEQYF
v_gene: TRBV7-3; abundance: NA; len: 14; j_gene: TRBJ2-1; CDR3aa: CASSLQGPPNEQFF
v_gene: TRBV14; abundance: NA; len: 13; j_gene: TRBJ2-1; CDR3aa: CASSQALAGEQFF
v_gene: TRBV30; abundance: few; len: 11; j_gene: TRBJ1-6; CDR3aa: CAWGIPSPLHF
v_gene: TRBV28; abundance: NA; len: 14; j_gene: TRBJ1-5; CDR3aa: CASSNPGGNQPQHF
v_gene: TRBV7-9; abundance: many; len: 15; j_gene: TRBJ2-3; CDR3aa: CASSLVSGGSDTQYF
v_gene: TRBV3-1; abundance: NA; len: 15; j_gene: TRBJ2-2; CDR3aa: CASSQTSGRPGELFF
v_gene: TRBV24-1; abundance: many; len: 13; j_gene: TRBJ1-2; CDR3aa: CATSDPNDYGYTF
v_gene: TRBV27; abundance: NA; len: 13; j_gene: TRBJ2-3; CDR3aa: CASRTGLTDTQYF
v_gene: TRBV12-3/TRBV12-4; abundance: many; len: 15; j_gene: TRBJ2-7; CDR3aa: CASSLVSGSSYEQYF
v_gene: TRBV27; abundance: many; len: 17; j_gene: TRBJ1-5; CDR3aa: CASSSARTGYSNQPQHF
v_gene: TRBV6-1; abundance: NA; len: 15; j_gene: TRBJ1-5; CDR3aa: CASSRVSYSNQPQHF
v_gene: TRBV5-1; abundance: NA; len: 15; j_gene: TRBJ1-1; CDR3aa: CASSLEWSANTEAFF
v_gene: TRBV10-3; abundance: few; len: 12; j_gene: TRBJ1-5; CDR3aa: CAISEGDQPQHF
v_gene: TRBV6-2/TRBV6-3; abundance: NA; len: 15; j_gene: TRBJ2-1; CDR3aa: CASRTSGRRGGEQFF
v_gene: TRBV28; abundance: many; len: 17; j_gene: TRBJ2-1; CDR3aa: CASSPPTGTSGYNEQFF
v_gene: TRBV6-2/TRBV6-3; abundance: NA; len: 15; j_gene: TRBJ2-1; CDR3aa: CASSYYQQGAHEQFF
v_gene: TRBV11-2; abundance: many; len: 15; j_gene: TRBJ2-3; CDR3aa: CASSSGGGQADTQYF
v_gene: TRBV20-1; abundance: NA; len: 15; j_gene: TRBJ1-5; CDR3aa: CSAGTSPLGNQPQHF
v_gene: TRBV29-1; abundance: NA; len: 14; j_gene: TRBJ2-5; CDR3aa: CSVLRTGLGETQYF
v_gene: TRBV14; abundance: few; len: 13; j_gene: TRBJ2-7; CDR3aa: CANSQGPSYEQYF
v_gene: TRBV7-6; abundance: few; len: 15; j_gene: TRBJ2-1; CDR3aa: CASSPEVGAFNEQFF
v_gene: TRBV6-1; abundance: NA; len: 14; j_gene: TRBJ2-7; CDR3aa: CASSVGRRTGEQYF